This T cell receptor (beta chain) is from a study of B cell selection in AIRE deficiency. Sorted regulatory T cells were CD4-positive, CD25-high and CD127-low or negative. Some clones are missing from TCRdb's copy, which holds only in-frame ones; the method was immunoSEQ multiplex PCR. The repertoire has around 26,000 clones, about 90% of them found once; the top ten carry around 1.1%. The ends were cut back, 3 bases at V and 0 bases at J, with 12 bases in the middle. The CDR3 covers 16 residues. Germline lookup yields CDR1 KGHSH and CDR2 LQKENI. Sequencing input: CD4+CD25+ Tregs sorted from PBMCs. The chain is built from TRBV18 and TRBJ2-1; D possibly corresponds to TRBD2 (6 bases). This clonotype was sampled from a human donor in good health. The CDR3 sequence is CASSPPGLSSYNEQFF. CDR3 DNA sequence: TGTGCCAGCTCACCGCCGGGACTCAGCTCCTACAATGAGCAGTTCTTC.